Listed here are 8 T cell receptor beta chains from one sample, sequenced in a study of Ad26.COV2.S vaccination and SARS-CoV-2 variants. This sample's treatment: around 19 received Ad26.COV2.S at low or high dose, single or two shots; several received placebo; per-sample allocation not given. The investigators took samples on day 63 after the first vaccine or placebo injection. Libraries were prepared by immunoSEQ multiplex PCR; TCRdb keeps only in-frame clonotypes and omits some of them. The sample has roughly 330,000 clones, roughly 90% seen once. The sample in question was peripheral blood, obtained in a trial of Ad26.COV2.S vaccine versus placebo. The origin of the receptors is a person between 18 and 65 years old who received the Ad26.COV2.S COVID-19 vaccine or a placebo.

This sequence joins TRBV7-3 and TRBJ2-1; no clear D. There are 15 residues in the CDR3. Per germline, CDR1 SGHTA and CDR2 FQGTGA. The germline V and J ends were trimmed by 4 bases and 0 bases, with 10 bases remaining between them. The chain's CDR3 is CASSSDVSSYNEQFF. CDR3 nucleotide sequence: TGTGCCAGCAGCTCGGACGTGAGCTCCTACAATGAGCAGTTCTTC. Full variable domain (missing parts from reference TRBV7-3 and TRBJ2-1): GAGVSQTPSNKVTEKGKYVELRCDPISGHTALYWYRQSLGQGPEFLIYFQGTGAADDSGLPNDRFFAVRPEGSVSTLKIQRTERGDSAVYLCASSSDVSSYNEQFFGPGTRLTVL.

The chain joins TRBV19 to TRBJ1-5; possible D gene TRBD1, 5 bases. There are 15 residues in the CDR3. Per germline, CDR1 LNHDA and CDR2 SQIVND (reference sequence). The V end was cut by 6 bases, the J end by 3 bases, with 15 bases between. CDR3: CASRAAGRSNQPQHF. In nucleotides, the CDR3 is TGTGCCAGTAGAGCGGCGGGGCGGTCCAATCAGCCCCAGCATTTT. Full variable domain (outside the CDR3, taken from reference TRBV19 and TRBJ1-5): DGGITQSPKYLFRKEGQNVTLSCEQNLNHDAMYWYRQDPGQGLRLIYYSQIVNDFQKGDIAEGYSVSREKKESFPLTVTSAQKNPTAFYLCASRAAGRSNQPQHFGDGTRLSIL.

The chain's CDR3 is CASSETVSTGLYNEQFF. The CDR3 DNA reads TGTGCCAGCAGTGAAACGGTTTCGACAGGGCTTTACAATGAGCAGTTCTTC. The chain employs TRBV6-1 and TRBJ2-1; 7 bases align to TRBD1. Germline CDR1 reads MNHNS; CDR2 reads SASEGT. This CDR3 has 17 amino acids. The junction had 11 bases not matched to a gene; V was cut back by 2 bases and J by 4 bases.

The CDR3 is CASSLANGWDEQFF. CDR3 in DNA: TGTGCCAGCAGTTTAGCAAACGGCTGGGATGAGCAGTTCTTC. The chain uses TRBV27 and TRBJ2-1; D is ambiguous. The germline V gene encodes CDR1 MNHEY and CDR2 SMNVEV (reference sequence). Trimming took off 2 bases at V and 8 bases at J, with 13 bases between the two ends. The CDR3 loop spans 14 amino acids.

The genes are TRBV4-3 and TRBJ1-4, with a weak D call TRBD1 (5 bases). The CDR3 totals 16 residues. Trimming took 1 base from V and 4 from J, leaving 13 bases between them. Looked up from germline, CDR1 is LGHNA and CDR2 is YSLEER. In DNA, the CDR3 is TGCGCCAGCAGCCAAGGAGACAGAACCATTAATGAAAAACTGTTTTTT. Its protein product is CASSQGDRTINEKLFF.

V is TRBV5-4 and J is TRBJ1-3; 12 bases map to TRBD1. The length of the CDR3 is 17 residues. Germline lookup yields CDR1 SGHNT and CDR2 YYREEE (reference sequence). With 4 bases clipped from V and 9 bases from J, the junction kept 14 bases outside the gene matches. CDR3 DNA: TGTGCCAGCAGCAAGTCCGGGACAGGGGGCGCGTCTGCCACCATATATTTT. This translates into CASSKSGTGGASATIYF.

The CDR3 nucleotides read TGTGCCAGCAGTGAAAAGAGCTCCTACAATGAGCAGTTCTTC. Translation: CASSEKSSYNEQFF. The J gene is TRBJ2-1, the V gene TRBV6-4; no firm D call. CDR1 MRHNA and CDR2 SNTAGT come from the germline V gene. The CDR3 is 14 amino acids. Trimming removed 3 bases at V and 0 bases at J, with 6 bases between.

The gene calls are TRBV7-9 and TRBJ1-1; D unresolved. In germline, CDR1 is SEHNR, CDR2 FQNEAQ (reference sequence). Deletions cut 5 bases from V and 2 bases from J, with 6 bases between. This CDR3 is built from 12 residues. CDR3 nucleotide sequence: TGTGCCAGCAGCAAATTTAACACTGAAGCTTTCTTT. This codes for CASSKFNTEAFF. The entire variable domain, with the rest obtained from reference TRBV7-9 and TRBJ1-1, is as follows: DTGVSQNPRHKITKRGQNVTFRCDPISEHNRLYWYRQTLGQGPEFLTYFQNEAQLEKSRLLSDRFSAERPKGSFSTLEIQRTEQGDSAMYLCASSKFNTEAFFGQGTRLTVV.